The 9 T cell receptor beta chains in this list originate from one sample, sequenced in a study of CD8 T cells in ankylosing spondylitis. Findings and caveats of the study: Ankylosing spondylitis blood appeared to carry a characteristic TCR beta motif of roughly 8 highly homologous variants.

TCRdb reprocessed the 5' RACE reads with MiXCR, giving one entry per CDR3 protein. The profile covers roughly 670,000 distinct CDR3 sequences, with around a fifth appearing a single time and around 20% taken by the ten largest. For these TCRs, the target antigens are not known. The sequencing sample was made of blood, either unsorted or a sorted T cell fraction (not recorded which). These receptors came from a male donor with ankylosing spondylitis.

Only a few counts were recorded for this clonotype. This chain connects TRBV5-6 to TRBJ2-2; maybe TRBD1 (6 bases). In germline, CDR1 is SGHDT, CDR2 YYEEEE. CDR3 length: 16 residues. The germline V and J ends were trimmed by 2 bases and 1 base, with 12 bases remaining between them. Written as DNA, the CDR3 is TGTGCCAGCAGCTTCAGGATGACAGGGAACACCGGGGAGCTGTTTTTT. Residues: CASSFRMTGNTGELFF.

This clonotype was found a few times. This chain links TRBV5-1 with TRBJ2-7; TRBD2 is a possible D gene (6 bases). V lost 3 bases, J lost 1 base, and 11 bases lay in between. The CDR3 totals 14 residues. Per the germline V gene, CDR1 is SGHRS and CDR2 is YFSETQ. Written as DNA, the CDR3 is TGCGCCAGCAGCTCCGCCGGGGGTTCCTACGAGCAGTACTTC. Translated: CASSSAGGSYEQYF. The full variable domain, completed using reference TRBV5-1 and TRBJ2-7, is KAGVTQTPRYLIKTRGQQVTLSCSPISGHRSVSWYQQTPGQGLQFLFEYFSETQRNKGNFPGRFSGRQFSNSRSEMNVSTLELGDSALYLCASSSAGGSYEQYFGPGTRLTVT.

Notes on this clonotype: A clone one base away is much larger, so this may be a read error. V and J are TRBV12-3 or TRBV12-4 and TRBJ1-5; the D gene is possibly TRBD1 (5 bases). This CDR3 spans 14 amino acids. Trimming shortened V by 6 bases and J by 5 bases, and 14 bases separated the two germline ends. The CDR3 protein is CASRLNRIDQPQHF. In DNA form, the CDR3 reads TGTGCCAGCAGACTTAACAGGATTGATCAGCCCCAGCATTTT.

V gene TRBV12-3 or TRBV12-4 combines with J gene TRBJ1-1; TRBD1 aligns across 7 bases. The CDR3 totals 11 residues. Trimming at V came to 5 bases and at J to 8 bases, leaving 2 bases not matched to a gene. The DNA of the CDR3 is TGTGCCAGCAGTATGGACAGGGAAGCTTTCTTT. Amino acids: CASSMDREAFF.

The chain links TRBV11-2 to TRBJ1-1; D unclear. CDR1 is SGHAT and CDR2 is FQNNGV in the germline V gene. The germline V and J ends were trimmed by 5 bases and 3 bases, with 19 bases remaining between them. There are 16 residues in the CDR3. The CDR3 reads CASSHREGRLDTEAFF. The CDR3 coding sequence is TGTGCCAGCAGCCACCGAGAAGGACGGCTGGACACTGAAGCTTTCTTT.

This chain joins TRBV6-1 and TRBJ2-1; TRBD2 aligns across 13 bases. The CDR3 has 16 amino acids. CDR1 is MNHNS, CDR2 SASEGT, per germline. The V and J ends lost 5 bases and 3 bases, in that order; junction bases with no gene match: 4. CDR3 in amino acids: CASSTGTSGIYNEQFF. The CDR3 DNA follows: TGTGCCAGCAGTACCGGGACTAGCGGGATCTACAATGAGCAGTTCTTC.

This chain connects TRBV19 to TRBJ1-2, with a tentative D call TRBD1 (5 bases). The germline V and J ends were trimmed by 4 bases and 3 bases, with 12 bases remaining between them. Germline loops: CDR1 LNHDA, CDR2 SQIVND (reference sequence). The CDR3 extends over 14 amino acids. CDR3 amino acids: CASSTLGGDYGYTF. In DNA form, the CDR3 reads TGTGCCAGTAGTACGCTTGGGGGAGACTATGGCTACACCTTC.

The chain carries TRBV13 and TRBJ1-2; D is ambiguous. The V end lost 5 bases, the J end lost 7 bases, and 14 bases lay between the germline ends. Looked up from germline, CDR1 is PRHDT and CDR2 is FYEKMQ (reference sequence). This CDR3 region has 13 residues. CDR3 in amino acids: CASSRTPGPGYTF. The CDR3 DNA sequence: TGTGCCAGCAGCCGTACCCCCGGACCTGGCTACACCTTC.

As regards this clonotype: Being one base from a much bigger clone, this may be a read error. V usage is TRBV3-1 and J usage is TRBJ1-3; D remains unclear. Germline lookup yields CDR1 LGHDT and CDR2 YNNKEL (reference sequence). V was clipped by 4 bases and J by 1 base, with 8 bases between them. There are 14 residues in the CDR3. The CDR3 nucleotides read TGTGCCAGCAGCCCGGGGAAGTCTGGAAACACCATATATTTT. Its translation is CASSPGKSGNTIYF.